A selection of T cell receptor beta chains follows, all from one sample in a study of blood T cell repertoires in COVID-19. Profiling relied on immunoSEQ multiplex PCR, and the TCRdb table lists in-frame clones only, not all of them. The data show under 250,000 clones, with about 83% seen just once and more than 5.5% held by the top ten. The sequenced material came from peripheral blood. These receptors all come from a human donor in a cohort sampled during active COVID-19. Each CDR3 is given with its conserved first and last residue. A D gene is named only where the DNA matches it firmly. Size is stated for part of the rows, as once, few or many counts, or as a class when the clone is expanded.

>-|-|TRBJ2-6|TRBV19
CASSAQGGLTNVLTF
TGTGCCAGTAGTGCGCAGGGGGGTCTAACCAACGTCCTGACTTTC
>-|-|TRBJ1-2|TRBV3-1/TRBV3-2
CASSPEAGYGYTF
TGTGCCAGCAGCCCAGAGGCAGGGTACGGCTACACCTTC
>TRBD1|-|TRBJ2-7|TRBV3-1/TRBV3-2
CASSPGQGVYEQYF
TGTGCCAGCAGCCCGGGACAGGGTGTCTACGAGCAGTACTTC
>TRBD2|-|TRBJ2-7|TRBV6-5
CASSSETSGRPYEQYF
TGTGCCAGCAGTTCCGAGACTAGCGGGCGACCCTACGAGCAGTACTTC
>-|-|TRBJ1-1|TRBV28
CASSLLPGVGTEAFF
TGTGCCAGCAGTTTATTACCAGGGGTAGGCACTGAAGCTTTCTTT
>-|-|TRBJ2-1|TRBV10-1
CASSGGPGYNEQFF
TGCGCCAGCAGTGGGGGTCCGGGATACAATGAGCAGTTCTTC
>TRBD2|-|TRBJ2-7|TRBV3-1/TRBV3-2
CASSQDHSGGSYEQYF
TGTGCCAGCAGCCAAGATCATAGCGGGGGCTCCTACGAGCAGTACTTC
>-|-|TRBJ2-7|TRBV11-3
CASSLDTDSYEQYF
TGTGCCAGCAGCTTAGATACAGACTCCTACGAGCAGTACTTC
>TRBD1|-|TRBJ1-1|TRBV6-2/TRBV6-3
CASSYPGTGGRWTEAFF
TGTGCCAGCAGTTACCCTGGGACAGGGGGACGGTGGACTGAAGCTTTCTTT
>-|once|TRBJ2-5|TRBV7-9
CASSLAGTSETQYF
TGTGCCAGCAGCTTGGCCGGGACATCAGAGACCCAGTACTTC
>-|few|TRBJ1-3|TRBV7-8
CASSRNSGNTIYF
TGTGCCAGCAGCCGCAACTCTGGAAACACCATATATTTT
>-|-|TRBJ1-6|TRBV18
CASSPDSGGVSSPLHF
TGTGCCAGCTCCCCGGACTCCGGGGGAGTTTCTTCACCCCTCCACTTT
>-|many|TRBJ1-2|TRBV2
CASSGMAGVYGYTF
TGTGCCAGCAGTGGGATGGCGGGCGTCTATGGCTACACCTTC
>TRBD1|-|TRBJ2-5|TRBV2
CASSEGTGALQETQYF
TGTGCCAGCAGCGAAGGGACAGGGGCCCTCCAAGAGACCCAGTACTTC
>-|-|TRBJ1-1|TRBV5-1
CASSIGGANTEAFF
TGCGCCAGCAGTATAGGGGGGGCGAACACTGAAGCTTTCTTT
>-|-|TRBJ1-5|TRBV19
CASSIGEAYQPQHF
TGTGCCAGTAGTATAGGCGAGGCTTATCAGCCCCAGCATTTT
>-|-|TRBJ1-1|TRBV7-9
CASSRTGTEAFF
TGTGCCAGCAGCCGCACAGGGACTGAAGCTTTCTTT
>-|-|TRBJ1-1|TRBV6-5
CASSFGGGLNTEAFF
TGTGCCAGCAGTTTCGGGGGGGGTTTGAACACTGAAGCTTTCTTT
>TRBD2|-|TRBJ2-1|TRBV11-2
CASSFTGLAGLYNEQFF
TGTGCCAGCAGCTTCACGGGACTAGCGGGGCTCTACAATGAGCAGTTCTTC
>-|-|TRBJ2-2|TRBV24-1
CATSSGAKTTGELFF
TGTGCCACCAGCTCAGGGGCCAAGACAACCGGGGAGCTGTTTTTT
>-|-|TRBJ1-1|TRBV3-1/TRBV3-2
CASSQDGAGVVTEAFF
TGTGCCAGCAGCCAAGATGGGGCTGGAGTGGTCACTGAAGCTTTCTTT
>TRBD1|-|TRBJ1-2|TRBV3-1/TRBV3-2
CASSQGWDRSYGYTF
TGTGCCAGCAGCCAAGGTTGGGACAGGAGCTATGGCTACACCTTC